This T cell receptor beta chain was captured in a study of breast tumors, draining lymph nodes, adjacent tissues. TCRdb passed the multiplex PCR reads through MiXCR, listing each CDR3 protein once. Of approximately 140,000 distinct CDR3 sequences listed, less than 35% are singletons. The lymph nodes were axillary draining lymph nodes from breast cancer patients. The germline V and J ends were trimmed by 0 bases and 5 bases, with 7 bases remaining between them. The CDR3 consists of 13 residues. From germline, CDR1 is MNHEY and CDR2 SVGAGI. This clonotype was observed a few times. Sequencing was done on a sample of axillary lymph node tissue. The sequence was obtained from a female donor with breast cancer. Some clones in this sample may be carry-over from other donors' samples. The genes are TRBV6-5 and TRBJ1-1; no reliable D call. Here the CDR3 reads CASSYSTITEAFF. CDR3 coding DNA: TGTGCCAGCAGTTACTCGACTATTACTGAAGCTTTCTTT.